This T cell receptor (beta chain) comes out of a study of regulatory T cells in long-lasting Graves disease. Time point specified: newly diagnosed GD, antithyroid drugs for less than 3 months. From PBMCs, RNA was extracted and then used to make the TCR library. This clonotype turned up a few times. The CDR3 has 20 residues. Looked up from germline, CDR1 is SGHVS and CDR2 is FNYEAQ. Trimming removed 5 bases at V and 0 bases at J, with 23 bases between. Arm-PCR of CDR3 regions and iRepertoire HTBI primers were the basis on which TCR beta libraries were built. From the multiplex PCR reads, TCRdb called clonotypes with MiXCR, one entry per CDR3 protein. The table records 360,000 or so distinct CDR3 sequences, 12% of them present only once. These data are also associated with another study on T cells in Graves' hyperthyroidism and ophthalmopathy.

Sequencing was performed on peripheral blood mononuclear cells (PBMCs), taken at new diagnosis, from a patient treated with antithyroid drugs. This chain connects TRBV7-6 to TRBJ2-6; the D call may be TRBD1 or TRBD2 (5 bases each). The clonotype comes from a woman under 30 with Graves disease. This CDR3 reads CASSNSMRGLSFSGANVLTF. The CDR3 region has the DNA TGTGCCAGCAGCAATTCTATGAGGGGTCTATCATTCTCTGGGGCCAACGTCCTGACTTTC.